These T cell receptor beta chains were read from a single sample in a study of blood T cell repertoires in COVID-19. Here immunoSEQ multiplex PCR was the method, and the copy in TCRdb shows in-frame clones only, minus some. The sample includes roughly 68,000 clones, 85% of them seen just once. The sequenced material came from peripheral blood. Source of these receptors: a man aged 45 to 65 with acute or convalescent COVID-19. The CDR3 runs from the conserved cysteine through the conserved F or W. The D gene is left open where the match is weak. Expanded clones get a size class; other rows say once, few or many, or leave the size out.

v_call	cdr3_length	d_call	j_call	clone_size	cdr3_aa	cdr3_nt
TRBV5-1	13	TRBD1	TRBJ1-2	once	CASTKGAGYGYTF	TGCGCCAGCACCAAGGGGGCAGGCTATGGCTACACCTTC
TRBV27	16	TRBD1	TRBJ1-1	.	CASSSSGQGGNTEAFF	TGTGCCAGCAGTTCCAGCGGACAGGGGGGGAACACTGAAGCTTTCTTT
TRBV19	16	TRBD1	TRBJ2-7	.	CASSIRRTGGTYEQYF	TGTGCCAGTAGTATACGCCGGACAGGAGGAACCTACGAGCAGTACTTC
TRBV27	14	.	TRBJ2-7	.	CASSLKQGRYEQYF	TGTGCCAGCAGTTTAAAACAGGGGAGGTACGAGCAGTACTTC
TRBV11-2	16	TRBD1	TRBJ1-1	.	CASSIGTGGRNTEAFF	TGTGCCAGCAGCATAGGGACAGGCGGTAGGAACACTGAAGCTTTCTTT
TRBV7-9	15	TRBD1	TRBJ2-3	.	CASSPRTGGTDTQYF	TGTGCCAGCAGCCCACGGACAGGGGGCACAGATACGCAGTATTTT
TRBV11-2	15	.	TRBJ2-1	.	CASSLDSSSYNEQFF	TGTGCCAGCAGCTTAGACAGTTCCTCCTACAATGAGCAGTTCTTC
TRBV29-1	15	TRBD2	TRBJ2-7	.	CSVEKLAGRYYEQYF	TGCAGCGTTGAAAAACTAGCGGGGAGATACTACGAGCAGTACTTC
TRBV5-1	14	.	TRBJ2-7	.	CASSWGRDMDEQYF	TGCGCCAGCAGCTGGGGCCGGGACATGGACGAGCAGTACTTC
TRBV11-1	14	.	TRBJ2-7	once	CASSLGQFSYEQYF	TGTGCCAGCAGCTTAGGACAGTTCTCCTACGAGCAGTACTTC
TRBV5-1	13	.	TRBJ1-1	.	CATNRDTNTEAFF	TGCGCCACAAACCGGGACACCAACACTGAAGCTTTCTTT
TRBV5-1	14	TRBD1	TRBJ1-2	.	CASSLDTGDAGYTF	TGCGCCAGCAGCTTGGACACAGGGGACGCTGGCTACACCTTC
TRBV2	12	.	TRBJ1-1	.	CASTEGVGEAFF	TGTGCCAGCACCGAGGGGGTAGGTGAAGCTTTCTTT
TRBV18	12	.	TRBJ1-3	.	CASSPGGNTIYF	TGTGCCAGCTCACCCGGGGGAAACACCATATATTTT
TRBV27	14	TRBD2	TRBJ2-2	.	CASALAGANGELFF	TGTGCGAGCGCACTAGCGGGGGCTAATGGGGAGCTGTTTTTT
TRBV6-5	14	.	TRBJ2-5	once	CASSPNFAEETQYF	TGTGCCAGCAGTCCGAACTTTGCGGAAGAGACCCAGTACTTC
TRBV12-3/TRBV12-4	13	.	TRBJ1-1	.	CASSRQGNTEAFF	TGTGCCAGCAGTCGGCAGGGCAACACTGAAGCTTTCTTT
TRBV7-3	13	.	TRBJ2-5	.	CASSLIPVETQYF	TGTGCCAGCAGCTTAATCCCGGTGGAGACCCAGTACTTC
TRBV11-3	16	TRBD2	TRBJ2-3	.	CASSRGRGGSTDTQYF	TGTGCCAGCAGCCGAGGTCGGGGGGGTAGCACAGATACGCAGTATTTT
TRBV27	13	TRBD1	TRBJ1-1	.	CASSLTGGTEAFF	TGTGCCAGCAGTTTGACAGGGGGGACTGAAGCTTTCTTT
TRBV3-1/TRBV3-2	17	TRBD1	TRBJ2-3	.	CASSQPRDRGRKDTQYF	TGTGCCAGCAGCCAGCCCCGAGACAGGGGGCGAAAAGATACGCAGTATTTT
TRBV11-2	14	TRBD2	TRBJ2-7	few	CASSLAGPSYEQYF	TGTGCCAGCAGTCTAGCGGGGCCTTCCTACGAGCAGTACTTC
TRBV5-1	14	.	TRBJ1-2	.	CASSLGGSGYGYTF	TGCGCCAGCAGCTTAGGGGGATCAGGCTATGGCTACACCTTC
TRBV27	14	.	TRBJ1-6	.	CASKVSGDNSPLHF	TGTGCCAGCAAGGTGTCAGGGGACAATTCACCCCTCCACTTT
TRBV5-1	11	.	TRBJ2-2	.	CASSLHGELFF	TGCGCCAGCAGCTTGCACGGGGAGCTGTTTTTT
TRBV11-2	13	TRBD1	TRBJ1-1	.	CASSHRGDTEAFF	TGTGCCAGCAGCCACAGGGGTGACACTGAAGCTTTCTTT
TRBV5-1	14	.	TRBJ1-4	.	CASSLDRGTEKLFF	TGCGCCAGCAGCTTGGATAGGGGCACTGAAAAACTGTTTTTT
TRBV11-2	14	.	TRBJ2-7	.	CASSLNRVGSEQYF	TGTGCCAGCAGCTTGAACAGGGTGGGGTCGGAGCAGTACTTC
TRBV7-9	10	.	TRBJ2-5	.	CASREETQYF	TGTGCCAGCCGAGAAGAGACCCAGTACTTC
TRBV27	16	.	TRBJ2-1	.	CASSLWMGASYNEQFF	TGTGCCAGCAGTTTATGGATGGGGGCCTCCTACAATGAGCAGTTCTTC
TRBV5-4	14	TRBD1	TRBJ1-2	.	CASSLEDRVYGYTF	TGTGCCAGCAGCTTGGAGGACAGGGTATATGGCTACACCTTC
TRBV2	18	TRBD1	TRBJ2-3	.	CASSPQFNRDRGTDTQYF	TGTGCCAGCAGTCCCCAGTTTAACCGGGACAGGGGCACAGATACGCAGTATTTT
TRBV4-2	21	TRBD1	TRBJ2-7	.	CASSQDASDRGPFVSPYEQYF	TGTGCCAGCAGCCAAGATGCTTCGGACAGGGGACCGTTTGTTTCGCCCTACGAGCAGTACTTC
TRBV11-2	15	.	TRBJ1-1	once	CASSLRGHGNTEAFF	TGTGCCAGCAGCTTAAGGGGCCATGGGAACACTGAAGCTTTCTTT
TRBV20-1	14	TRBD1	TRBJ2-2	.	CSASAGGGTGELFF	TGCAGTGCTAGTGCAGGGGGCGGGACCGGGGAGCTGTTTTTT
TRBV5-5	14	TRBD1	TRBJ1-2	once	CASSWDRVGGGYTF	TGTGCCAGCAGCTGGGACAGGGTCGGGGGTGGCTACACCTTC
TRBV2	15	.	TRBJ2-3	.	CASSPDRASTDTQYF	TGTGCCAGCAGTCCCGACAGAGCTAGCACAGATACGCAGTATTTT
TRBV24-1	15	TRBD2	TRBJ2-1	.	CATSDRTSGGYEQFF	TGTGCCACCAGTGACCGGACTAGCGGGGGCTATGAGCAGTTCTTC
TRBV19	16	.	TRBJ2-2	.	CASRLGSHLSTGELFF	TGTGCCAGTAGGCTTGGTTCCCACCTCAGCACCGGGGAGCTGTTTTTT
TRBV6-5	14	.	TRBJ1-1	.	CASSYSQVNTEAFF	TGTGCCAGCAGTTACTCGCAGGTTAACACTGAAGCTTTCTTT
TRBV6-1	17	TRBD1	TRBJ2-5	.	CASRELEPGTGRETQYF	TGTGCCAGCAGAGAACTTGAACCCGGGACAGGGAGGGAGACCCAGTACTTC
TRBV6-2/TRBV6-3	16	TRBD1	TRBJ1-3	once	CASSYPVTGVGNTIYF	TGTGCCAGCAGTTACCCCGTGACAGGGGTCGGAAACACCATATATTTT
TRBV9	14	.	TRBJ2-3	once	CASRRLAGTDTQYF	TGTGCCAGCCGGAGGCTAGCTGGAACAGATACGCAGTATTTT
TRBV7-3	15	TRBD1	TRBJ2-2	.	CASSPRTGDDGELFF	TGTGCCAGCAGCCCTCGGACAGGGGACGACGGGGAGCTGTTTTTT
TRBV2	16	TRBD1	TRBJ1-1	few	CASRGRGRMGGTEAFF	TGTGCCAGCAGGGGCAGGGGGCGAATGGGAGGGACTGAAGCTTTCTTT
TRBV5-5	14	.	TRBJ1-5	.	CASSLDRFNQPQHF	TGTGCCAGCAGCCTAGACAGGTTCAATCAGCCCCAGCATTTT
TRBV2	16	.	TRBJ2-7	medium-sized	CASGGNRDKSYYEQYF	TGTGCCAGCGGGGGTAACCGGGACAAAAGCTACTACGAGCAGTACTTC
TRBV2	12	.	TRBJ1-1	.	CASEAGETEAFF	TGTGCCAGCGAGGCAGGGGAGACTGAAGCTTTCTTT